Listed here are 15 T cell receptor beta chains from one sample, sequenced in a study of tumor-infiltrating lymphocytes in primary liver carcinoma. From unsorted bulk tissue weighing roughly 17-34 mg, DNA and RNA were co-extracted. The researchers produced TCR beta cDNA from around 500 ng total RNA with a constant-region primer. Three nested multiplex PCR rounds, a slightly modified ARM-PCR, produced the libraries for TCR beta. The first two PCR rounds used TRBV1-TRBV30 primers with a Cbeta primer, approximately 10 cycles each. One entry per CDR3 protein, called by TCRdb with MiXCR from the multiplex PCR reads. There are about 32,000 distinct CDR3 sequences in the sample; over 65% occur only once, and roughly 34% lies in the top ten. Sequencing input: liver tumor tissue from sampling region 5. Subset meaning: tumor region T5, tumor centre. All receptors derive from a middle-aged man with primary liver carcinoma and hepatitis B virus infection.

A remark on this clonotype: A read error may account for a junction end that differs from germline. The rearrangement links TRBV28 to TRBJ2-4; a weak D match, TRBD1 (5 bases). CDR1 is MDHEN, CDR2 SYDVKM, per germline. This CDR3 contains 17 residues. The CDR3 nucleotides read TGTGCCAGCAGTTTAGTTTCAGGGCCCCGATTCTCGAACATTCGGTACTTC. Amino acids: CASSLVSGPRFSNIRYF.

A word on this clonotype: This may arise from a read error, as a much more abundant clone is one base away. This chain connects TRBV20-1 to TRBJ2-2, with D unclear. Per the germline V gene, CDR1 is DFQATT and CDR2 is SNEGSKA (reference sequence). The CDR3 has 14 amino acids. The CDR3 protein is CNAREGSRTGELFF. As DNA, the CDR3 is TGCAATGCTAGAGAAGGGTCCCGCACCGGGGAGCTGTTTTTT.

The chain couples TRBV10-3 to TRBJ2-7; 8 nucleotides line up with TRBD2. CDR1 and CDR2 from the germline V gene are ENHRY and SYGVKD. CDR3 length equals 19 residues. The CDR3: CDITKRSGLVGGFSYEQYF. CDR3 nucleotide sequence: TGTGACATTACCAAACGATCGGGACTAGTGGGAGGGTTCTCCTACGAGCAGTACTTC.

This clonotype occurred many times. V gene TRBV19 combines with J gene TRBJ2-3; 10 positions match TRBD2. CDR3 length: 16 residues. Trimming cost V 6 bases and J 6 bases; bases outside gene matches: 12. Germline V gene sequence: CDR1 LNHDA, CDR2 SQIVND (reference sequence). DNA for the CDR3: TGTGCCAGTAGGAATCAAGCGGGAGGGTTGTCGGATACGCAGTATTTT. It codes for CASRNQAGGLSDTQYF.

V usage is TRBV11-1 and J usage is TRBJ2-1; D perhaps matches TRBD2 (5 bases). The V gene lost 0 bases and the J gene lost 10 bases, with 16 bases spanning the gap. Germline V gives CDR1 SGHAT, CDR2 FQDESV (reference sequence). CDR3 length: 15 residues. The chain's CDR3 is CASSLAIGQTGEQFF. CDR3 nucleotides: TGTGCCAGCAGCTTAGCAATAGGCCAGACGGGAGAGCAGTTCTTC.

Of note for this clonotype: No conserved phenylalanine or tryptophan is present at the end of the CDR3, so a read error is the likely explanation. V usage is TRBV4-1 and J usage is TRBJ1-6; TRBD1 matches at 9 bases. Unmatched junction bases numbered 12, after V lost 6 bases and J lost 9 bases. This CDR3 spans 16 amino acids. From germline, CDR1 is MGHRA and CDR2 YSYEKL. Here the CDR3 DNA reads TGCGCCAGCAGACACCACCTACAGGGGGCGGTTTCACCCCTCCACTCT. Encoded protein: CASRHHLQGAVSPLHS.

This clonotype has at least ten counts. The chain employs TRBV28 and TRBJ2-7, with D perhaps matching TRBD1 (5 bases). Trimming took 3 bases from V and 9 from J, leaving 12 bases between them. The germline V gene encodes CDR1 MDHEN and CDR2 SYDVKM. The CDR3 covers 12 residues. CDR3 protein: CASSLAGYMQYF. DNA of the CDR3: TGTGCCAGCAGTTTGGCAGGGTATATGCAGTACTTC.

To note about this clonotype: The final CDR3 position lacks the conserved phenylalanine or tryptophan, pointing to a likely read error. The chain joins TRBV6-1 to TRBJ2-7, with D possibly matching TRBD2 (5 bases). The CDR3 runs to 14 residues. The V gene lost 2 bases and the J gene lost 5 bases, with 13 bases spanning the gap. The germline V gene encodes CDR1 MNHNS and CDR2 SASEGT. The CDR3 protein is CASSEREQEDEQYL. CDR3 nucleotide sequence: TGTGCCAGCAGTGAAAGGGAGCAGGAAGACGAGCAGTACCTC.

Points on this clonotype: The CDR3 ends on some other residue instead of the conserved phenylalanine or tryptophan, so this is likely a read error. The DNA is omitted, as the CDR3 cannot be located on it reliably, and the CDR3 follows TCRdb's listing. The CDR3 loop is CASIRQVNTEALS. The genes are TRBV11-1 and TRBJ1-1. CDR1 and CDR2 (germline): SGHAT, FQDESV (reference sequence). The CDR3 extends over 13 residues, inclusive of both ends.

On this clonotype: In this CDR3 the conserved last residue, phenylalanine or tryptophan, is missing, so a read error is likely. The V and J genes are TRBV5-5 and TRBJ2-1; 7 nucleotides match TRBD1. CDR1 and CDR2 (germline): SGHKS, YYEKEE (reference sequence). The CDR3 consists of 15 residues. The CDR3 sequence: CASSPGQASYNEQFL. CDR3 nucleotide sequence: TGTGCCAGTAGCCCTGGACAGGCTTCCTACAATGAACAGTTCCTC.

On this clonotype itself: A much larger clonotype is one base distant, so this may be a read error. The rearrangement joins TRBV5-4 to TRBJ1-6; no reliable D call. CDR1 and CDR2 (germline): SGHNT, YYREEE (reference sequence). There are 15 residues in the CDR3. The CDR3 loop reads CASSPRAGNNSPLHF. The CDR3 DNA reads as TGTGCCAGCAGCCCAAGGGCGGGGAATAACTCACCCCTCCACTTT. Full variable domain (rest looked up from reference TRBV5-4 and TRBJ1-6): ETGVTQSPTHLIKTRGQQVTLRCSSQSGHNTVSWYQQALGQGPQFIFQYYREEENGRGNFPPRFSGLQFPNYSSELNVNALELDDSALYLCASSPRAGNNSPLHFGNGTRLTVT.

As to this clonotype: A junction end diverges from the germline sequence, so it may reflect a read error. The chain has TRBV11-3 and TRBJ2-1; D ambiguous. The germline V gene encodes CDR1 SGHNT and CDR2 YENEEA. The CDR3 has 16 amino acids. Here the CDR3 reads CGSSSDGRSPYNEQFF. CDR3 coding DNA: TGTGGCAGCAGCTCAGACGGCCGGAGCCCCTACAATGAGCAGTTCTTC.

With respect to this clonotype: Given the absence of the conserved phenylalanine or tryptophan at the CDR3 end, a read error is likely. The CDR3, as DNA: TGTGCTAGCAGTTACTCGACTAGCGGGAGCTTGGTTTACGGGCAGTACTTA. Its protein product is CASSYSTSGSLVYGQYL. The rearrangement joins TRBV6-5 to TRBJ2-7, with 12 bases matching TRBD2. Germline V gives CDR1 MNHEY, CDR2 SVGAGI. This CDR3 region has 17 residues.

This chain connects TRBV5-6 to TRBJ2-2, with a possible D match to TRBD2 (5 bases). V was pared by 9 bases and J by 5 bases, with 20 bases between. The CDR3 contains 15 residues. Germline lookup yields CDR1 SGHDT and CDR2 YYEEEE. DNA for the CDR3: TGTGCCAACAACTCCGGGATACGGGTGACCGGGGAGCTGTTTTTT. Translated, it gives CANNSGIRVTGELFF.

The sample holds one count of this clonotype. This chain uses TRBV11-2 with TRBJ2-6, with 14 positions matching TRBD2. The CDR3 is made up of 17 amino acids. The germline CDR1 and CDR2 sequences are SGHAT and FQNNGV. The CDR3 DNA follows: TGTGCTAGCGCCCGACTAGCGGGAGGGCCTGAGGCCAACGTCCTGACTTTC. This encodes CASARLAGGPEANVLTF.